Listed below are T cell receptor beta chains from one sample, sequenced in a study of blood T cell repertoires in COVID-19. Here immunoSEQ multiplex PCR was the method, and the copy in TCRdb shows in-frame clones only, minus some. The profile covers over 200,000 clones, with 80% to 90% appearing a single time and about a sixth taken by the ten largest. Sequencing used peripheral blood. Receptors were obtained from an elderly woman with active or convalescent COVID-19. Each CDR3 is given with its conserved first and last residue. D genes are given only for firm matches. Size values are once, few and many counts, or a class for expanded clones, and some rows have none.

d_gene: TRBD2; j_gene: TRBJ2-1; abundance: once; v_gene: TRBV9; CDR3aa: CASSAQFGLAGNEQFF; CDR3nt: TGTGCCAGCAGCGCCCAATTTGGTCTAGCGGGCAATGAGCAGTTCTTC
d_gene: -; j_gene: TRBJ2-2; abundance: -; v_gene: TRBV9; CDR3aa: CASSPRGISNTGELFF; CDR3nt: TGTGCCAGCAGCCCTAGAGGAATTTCGAACACCGGGGAGCTGTTTTTT
d_gene: -; j_gene: TRBJ1-5; abundance: once; v_gene: TRBV19; CDR3aa: CASSIARAALNQPQHF; CDR3nt: TGTGCCAGTAGTATAGCGAGGGCAGCACTTAATCAGCCCCAGCATTTT
d_gene: -; j_gene: TRBJ1-1; abundance: -; v_gene: TRBV3-1/TRBV3-2; CDR3aa: CASSQDYRADTEAFF; CDR3nt: TGTGCCAGCAGCCAAGATTACAGGGCGGACACTGAAGCTTTCTTT
d_gene: -; j_gene: TRBJ2-3; abundance: -; v_gene: TRBV11-2; CDR3aa: CASSQLADPQYF; CDR3nt: TGTGCCAGCAGCCAACTAGCAGATCCGCAGTATTTT
d_gene: -; j_gene: TRBJ2-7; abundance: once; v_gene: TRBV5-8; CDR3aa: CASSRIVRGEQYF; CDR3nt: TGTGCCAGCAGCCGTATAGTCAGGGGCGAGCAGTACTTC
d_gene: -; j_gene: TRBJ2-5; abundance: -; v_gene: TRBV7-2; CDR3aa: CASSSPPGTQYF; CDR3nt: TGTGCCAGCAGCTCCCCCCCCGGGACCCAGTACTTC
d_gene: TRBD1; j_gene: TRBJ1-4; abundance: -; v_gene: TRBV2; CDR3aa: CASISDRGNEKLFF; CDR3nt: TGTGCCAGCATTTCGGACAGGGGTAATGAAAAACTGTTTTTT
d_gene: TRBD1; j_gene: TRBJ1-1; abundance: -; v_gene: TRBV5-1; CDR3aa: CASSEQGAAEAFF; CDR3nt: TGCGCCAGCAGCGAACAGGGGGCTGCTGAAGCTTTCTTT
d_gene: TRBD2; j_gene: TRBJ2-2; abundance: -; v_gene: TRBV5-4; CDR3aa: CASSFRGLAGTGELFF; CDR3nt: TGTGCCAGCAGCTTTAGGGGACTAGCGGGAACCGGGGAGCTGTTTTTT
d_gene: TRBD2; j_gene: TRBJ2-5; abundance: -; v_gene: TRBV6-2/TRBV6-3; CDR3aa: CASSAGTSGGAWETQYF; CDR3nt: TGTGCCAGCAGTGCCGGGACTAGCGGGGGGGCCTGGGAGACCCAGTACTTC
d_gene: -; j_gene: TRBJ1-1; abundance: few; v_gene: TRBV5-1; CDR3aa: CASSIQGGSTEAFF; CDR3nt: TGCGCCAGCAGCATACAGGGCGGGAGCACTGAAGCTTTCTTT
d_gene: TRBD1; j_gene: TRBJ2-1; abundance: -; v_gene: TRBV18; CDR3aa: CASSPSRQGAGNEQFF; CDR3nt: TGTGCCAGCTCACCAAGTCGGCAGGGGGCAGGCAATGAGCAGTTCTTC
d_gene: TRBD2; j_gene: TRBJ2-7; abundance: -; v_gene: TRBV7-9; CDR3aa: CASSLVAGAGIYEQYF; CDR3nt: TGTGCCAGCAGCTTAGTTGCGGGAGCCGGGATTTACGAGCAGTACTTC
d_gene: -; j_gene: TRBJ2-4; abundance: -; v_gene: TRBV5-1; CDR3aa: CASSYGDTQNIQYF; CDR3nt: TGCGCCAGCAGCTATGGGGACACTCAAAACATTCAGTACTTC